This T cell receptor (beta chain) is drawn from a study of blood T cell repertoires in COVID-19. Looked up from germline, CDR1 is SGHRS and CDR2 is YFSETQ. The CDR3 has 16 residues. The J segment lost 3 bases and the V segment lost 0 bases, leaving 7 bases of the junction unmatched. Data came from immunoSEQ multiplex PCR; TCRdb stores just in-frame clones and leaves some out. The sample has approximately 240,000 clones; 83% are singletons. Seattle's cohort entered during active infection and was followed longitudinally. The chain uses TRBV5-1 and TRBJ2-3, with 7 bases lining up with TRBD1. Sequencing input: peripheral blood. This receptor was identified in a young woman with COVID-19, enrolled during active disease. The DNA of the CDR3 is TGCGCCAGCAGCTTGGACCCGGGACAGAGAACAGATACGCAGTATTTT. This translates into CASSLDPGQRTDTQYF.